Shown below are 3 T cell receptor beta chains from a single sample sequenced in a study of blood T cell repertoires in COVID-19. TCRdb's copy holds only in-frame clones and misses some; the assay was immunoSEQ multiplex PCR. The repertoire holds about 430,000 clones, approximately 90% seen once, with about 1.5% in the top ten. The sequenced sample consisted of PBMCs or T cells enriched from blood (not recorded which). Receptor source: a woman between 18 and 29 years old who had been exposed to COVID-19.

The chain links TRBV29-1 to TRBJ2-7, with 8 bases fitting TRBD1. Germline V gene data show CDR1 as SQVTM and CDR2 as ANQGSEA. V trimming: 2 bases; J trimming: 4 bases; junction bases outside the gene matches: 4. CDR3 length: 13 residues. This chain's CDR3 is CSVEIGQGYEQYF. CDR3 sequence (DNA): TGCAGCGTTGAAATCGGACAGGGTTACGAGCAGTACTTC.

The CDR3 sequence: CASSQAGVGQPQHF. DNA for the CDR3: TGTGCCAGCAGCCAAGCAGGGGTCGGTCAGCCCCAGCATTTT. The rearrangement uses TRBV3-1 (or the pseudogene TRBV3-2) and TRBJ1-5; maybe TRBD1 (6 bases). The V and J ends lost 1 base and 6 bases respectively, with 10 bases between them. The CDR3 is 14 residues long. The V gene's germline CDR1 is LGHDT and CDR2 YNNKEL (reference sequence).

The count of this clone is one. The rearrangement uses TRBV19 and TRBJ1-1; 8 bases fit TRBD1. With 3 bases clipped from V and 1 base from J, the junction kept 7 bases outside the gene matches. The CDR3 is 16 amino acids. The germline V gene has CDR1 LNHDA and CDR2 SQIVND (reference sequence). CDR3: CASSMAGRGRNTEAFF. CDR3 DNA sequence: TGTGCCAGTAGTATGGCTGGCAGGGGGCGGAACACTGAAGCTTTCTTT.